A selection of T cell receptor beta chains follows, all from one sample in a study of T-cell reconstitution after alpha-beta-depleted transplantation in children. TCRdb reprocessed the PCR reads via MiXCR and lists one record per CDR3 protein. This sample yields some 350,000 distinct CDR3 sequences, of which 9% to 12% are seen a single time; less than 2.5% belongs to the top ten. Source: PBMCs from the stem cell graft donor, taken from the stem cell graft. The receptors shown here come from a human donor who donated a stem cell graft to a child with acute lymphoblastic leukemia. CDR3s include the opening cysteine and the closing phenylalanine or tryptophan. The D gene is left open where the match is weak. Expanded clones get a size class; other rows say once, few or many, or leave the size out.

j_call d_call v_call clone_size cdr3_nt cdr3_aa
TRBJ2-5 - TRBV18 few TGTGCCAGCTCACCGGAACAGGGTTCGAGAGAGACCCAGTACTTC CASSPEQGSRETQYF
TRBJ1-4 - TRBV7-9 - TGTGCCAGCAGCTTAGTACAGGCTCTCGGTGAAAAACTGTTTTTT CASSLVQALGEKLFF
TRBJ1-5 - TRBV7-3 - TGTGCCAGCAGCCCGCATATTGACAATCAGCCCCAGCATTTT CASSPHIDNQPQHF
TRBJ1-6 TRBD1 TRBV4-3 few TGCGCCAGCAGCCAACATTTGGGGACAGGGAATTCACCCCTCCACTTT CASSQHLGTGNSPLHF
TRBJ2-7 - TRBV12-3/TRBV12-4 few TGTGCCAGCAGTTTAGTTTCCGGGAGAGGGTACGAGCAGTACTTC CASSLVSGRGYEQYF
TRBJ2-1 - TRBV7-2 - TGTGCCAGCAGCTCGGACTCCTCCTACAATGAGCAGTTCTTC CASSSDSSYNEQFF
TRBJ2-1 TRBD2 TRBV7-9 few TGTGCCAGCACACTAGCGGAAGGGTATGAGCAGTTCTTC CASTLAEGYEQFF
TRBJ2-1 - TRBV5-6 few TGTGCCAGCAGCTTGGACCTAACAGATGAGCAGTTCTTC CASSLDLTDEQFF
TRBJ1-1 - TRBV24-1 few TGTGCCACCAGTGCGGCTATGGGGGCTAACACTGAAGCTTTCTTT CATSAAMGANTEAFF
TRBJ1-1 - TRBV6-2/TRBV6-3 few TGTGCCAGCAGTTTGGGGGGGCCTCAGAACACTGAAGCTTTCTTT CASSLGGPQNTEAFF
TRBJ1-1 - TRBV5-1 - TGCGCCAGCAGCTTAGGGGACACAGGGAGCACTGAAGCTTTCTTT CASSLGDTGSTEAFF
TRBJ2-1 - TRBV7-9 few TGTGTGTGGGATACCTACAATGAGCAGTTCTTC CVWDTYNEQFF
TRBJ2-2 TRBD2 TRBV15 few TGTGCCACCAGCGTCCCCGATCCGTCATTGGGGACTAGCGGCACCGGGGAGCTGTTTTTT CATSVPDPSLGTSGTGELFF
TRBJ2-2 TRBD2 TRBV20-1 many TGCAGTGCTAGCGGGAGGGGGACCGGGGAGCTGTTTTTT CSASGRGTGELFF
TRBJ2-3 TRBD2 TRBV12-3/TRBV12-4 few TGTGCCAGCAGTCTCCTAGCGGGTGACGGCACAGATACGCAGTATTTT CASSLLAGDGTDTQYF
TRBJ2-1 TRBD2 TRBV4-3 few TGCGCCAGCAGCCACCGAGCGGGAGGTTCCTACAATGAGCAGTTCTTC CASSHRAGGSYNEQFF
TRBJ2-1 TRBD1 TRBV4-3 - TGCGCCAGCAGCTGGCGACCGGGACAGGGGGGGAATGAGCAGTTCTTC CASSWRPGQGGNEQFF